The 14 T cell receptor beta chains below were found in one sample sequenced in a study of cytomegalovirus exposure and HLA in healthy donors. PCR primers comprised 60 Vbeta and 13 Jbeta primers. Method: immunoSEQ multiplex PCR; TCRdb's copy keeps in-frame clones and lacks some. Of approximately 150,000 clones listed, 75% are singletons. Source material: PBMCs. These receptors all come from a man younger than 30 in good health and CMV-seropositive.

The chain recombines TRBV18 with TRBJ2-6; D remains unclear. This CDR3 has 15 amino acids. Germline V CDR1 and CDR2: KGHSH, LQKENI. V dropped 2 bases and J dropped 1 base, with 6 bases sitting between them. The CDR3 nucleotides are TGTGCCAGCTCACCATATCTTTCTGGGGCCAACGTCCTGACTTTC. Translation: CASSPYLSGANVLTF.

This chain connects TRBV7-9 to TRBJ2-7; the D gene is possibly TRBD1 (6 bases). The CDR3 has 12 residues. Trimming took off 5 bases at V and 4 bases at J, with 9 bases between the two ends. CDR1 and CDR2 (germline): SEHNR, FQNEAQ (reference sequence). CDR3 bases: TGTGCCAGCAGCAACAGGGATTACGAGCAGTACTTC. Translated: CASSNRDYEQYF.

CDR3 DNA sequence: TGTGCCAGCAGTGAAAGGGGGTTCGGAAACACCATATATTTT. This translates into CASSERGFGNTIYF. The chain combines TRBV6-1 with TRBJ1-3, with D maybe TRBD1 (6 bases). The CDR3 sequence is 14 residues long. V was trimmed by 2 bases and J by 4 bases, leaving 9 bases between them. Germline values: CDR1 MNHNS, CDR2 SASEGT.

This chain uses TRBV6-5 with TRBJ1-4, with D maybe TRBD1 (6 bases). Per the germline V gene, CDR1 is MNHEY and CDR2 is SVGAGI. This CDR3 has 12 residues. Trimming left V 5 bases short and J 14 bases short, with 15 bases between. The CDR3 nucleotides read TGTGCCAGCAGTGAAGTCAGGGGTAATCTGTTTTTT. It specifies CASSEVRGNLFF.

V and J are TRBV18 and TRBJ1-3; weak D call: TRBD1 (5 bases). Trimming removed 0 bases at V and 4 bases at J, with 13 bases between. From germline, CDR1 is KGHSH and CDR2 LQKENI. The CDR3 spans 16 residues. For the CDR3, the DNA is TGTGCCAGCTCACCACCGGGAGGGGCATTGGGAAACACCATATATTTT. This codes for CASSPPGGALGNTIYF. Looking up the rest from reference TRBV18 and TRBJ1-3 gives the full variable domain: NAGVMQNPRHLVRRRGQEARLRCSPMKGHSHVYWYRQLPEEGLKFMVYLQKENIIDESGMPKERFSAEFPKEGPSILRIQQVVRGDSAAYFCASSPPGGALGNTIYFGEGSWLTVV.

The rearrangement uses TRBV5-4 and TRBJ1-1; 8 bases are a match to TRBD1. V lost 3 bases to trimming and J lost 4 bases; unmatched junction nucleotides: 14. The CDR3 totals 17 residues. Looked up from germline, CDR1 is SGHNT and CDR2 is YYREEE (reference sequence). Written as DNA, the CDR3 is TGTGCCAGCAGCTCCCTTACCTCGGACAGGGTGGGCACTGAAGCTTTCTTT. Translation gives CASSSLTSDRVGTEAFF.

This clone was recorded only once. At one end the junction does not follow the germline gene, possibly because of a read error. The rearrangement links TRBV23-1 to TRBJ1-2; D remains unclear. TRBV23-1 is an ORF, with its function uncertain. There are 12 residues in the CDR3. CDR3 bases: TGCGCCAGCAGTCCTACTTCTAAGCCTATCCTCTTC. Translating it yields CASSPTSKPILF.

This chain links TRBV29-1 with TRBJ2-7; 9 bases agree with TRBD1. Germline CDR1 SQVTM, CDR2 ANQGSEA. After removal of 4 bases from V and 2 bases from J, the junction contained 6 bases not matched to a gene. This CDR3 has 14 amino acids. CDR3 nucleotides: TGCAGCGTTGGAGGAAGACAGGGGGCCTACGAGCAGTACTTC. Its translation is CSVGGRQGAYEQYF.

V gene TRBV27 combines with J gene TRBJ2-3, with TRBD2 matching 11 bases. CDR3 length: 15 amino acids. The trim removed 2 bases at V and 4 bases at J, leaving 2 bases unmatched. In germline, CDR1 is MNHEY, CDR2 SMNVEV (reference sequence). The DNA for the CDR3 is TGTGCCAGCAGTTTACTAGCGGGAGGAGCAGATACGCAGTATTTT. This gives the protein CASSLLAGGADTQYF.

This chain connects TRBV29-1 to TRBJ2-3; tentative D call: TRBD2 (5 bases). Germline lookup yields CDR1 SQVTM and CDR2 ANQGSEA. V was clipped by 8 bases and J by 8 bases, with 23 bases between them. The CDR3 extends over 14 amino acids. The CDR3 bases are TGCAGCTCTCCCGGGGTAGCGATAAGCGGTACGCAGTATTTT. Protein: CSSPGVAISGTQYF.

V is TRBV5-4 and J is TRBJ2-7, with 8 bases fitting TRBD2. Losses at the gene ends were 4 bases for V and 6 bases for J; bases not matched to a gene: 12. CDR3 size: 15 residues. Germline CDR1 and CDR2: SGHNT and YYREEE (reference sequence). This CDR3 reads CASSPGGSGTREQYF. The DNA for the CDR3 is TGTGCCAGCAGCCCAGGTGGTAGCGGGACGCGCGAGCAGTACTTC.

The chain carries TRBV11-2 and TRBJ2-7; 7 nucleotides agree with TRBD2. Per the germline V gene, CDR1 is SGHAT and CDR2 is FQNNGV. The V and J ends lost 2 bases and 4 bases, in that order; junction bases with no gene match: 11. The CDR3 has 16 amino acids. CDR3 sequence (DNA): TGTGCCAGCAGCTTAAAGACCTCGGGACTACCTTACGAGCAGTACTTC. Protein product: CASSLKTSGLPYEQYF.

CDR3: CASSLVAGGPLYNEQFF. In DNA form, the CDR3 reads TGTGCCAGCAGCCTAGTGGCGGGAGGGCCATTGTACAATGAGCAGTTCTTC. The chain is built from TRBV5-6 and TRBJ2-1, with TRBD2 identical over 9 bases. Per the germline V gene, CDR1 is SGHDT and CDR2 is YYEEEE. The ends lost 4 bases at V and 4 bases at J; junction bases unmatched: 12. CDR3 length: 17 residues.

V gene TRBV7-8 combines with J gene TRBJ2-5; unclear D gene. There are 14 residues in the CDR3. CDR1 and CDR2 from the germline V gene are SGHVS and FQNEAQ. Trimming cost V 2 bases and J 2 bases, with 9 bases left between them. CDR3: CASSLRLVQETQYF. Here the CDR3 DNA reads TGTGCCAGCAGCTTAAGACTCGTACAAGAGACCCAGTACTTC. Drawing the rest from reference TRBV7-8 and TRBJ2-5, the complete variable domain is GAGVSQSPRYKVAKRGQDVALRCDPISGHVSLFWYQQALGQGPEFLTYFQNEAQLDKSGLPSDRFFAERPEGSVSTLKIQRTQQEDSAVYLCASSLRLVQETQYFGPGTRLLVL.